One and the same sample provided the 19 T cell receptor beta chains below, sequenced in a study of shared clonotypes between healthy human individuals. Measured with immunoSEQ multiplex PCR; TCRdb has only the in-frame clones, and not every one. Of over a million clones listed, approximately 80% are singletons. The sample was memory CD4+ T cells from PBMCs. This sample's subset: CD45RA-negative fraction. These TCRs come from a young man in good health. Some clones in this sample may be carry-over from other donors' samples.

CDR3 sequence (DNA): TGTGCCAGCTCATCCCGAGGCGGCACAGATACGCAGTATTTT. Translated, it gives CASSSRGGTDTQYF. V and J are TRBV18 and TRBJ2-3; D is undetermined. Germline values: CDR1 KGHSH, CDR2 LQKENI. The CDR3 length is 14 residues. Trimming cost V 5 bases and J 1 base, with 10 bases left between them.

In its sample, this clone was seen many times. The chain couples TRBV11-2 to TRBJ1-1; 10 nucleotides agree with TRBD1. The length of the CDR3 is 15 residues. With 5 bases clipped from V and 1 base from J, the junction kept 4 bases outside the gene matches. CDR1 SGHAT and CDR2 FQNNGV come from the germline V gene. CDR3 nucleotides: TGTGCCAGCAGCCGTGGACAGGGGGGGAACACTGAAGCTTTCTTT. Encoded protein: CASSRGQGGNTEAFF.

V is TRBV7-3 and J is TRBJ2-1, with a tentative D call TRBD2 (5 bases). Germline loops: CDR1 SGHTA, CDR2 FQGTGA. The CDR3 covers 14 residues. V was shortened by 6 bases and J by 2 bases, with 11 bases between the two germline ends. Written as DNA, the CDR3 is TGTGCCAGCAGACCCGCCGGGACCTACAATGAGCAGTTCTTC. This encodes CASRPAGTYNEQFF.

The chain couples TRBV14 to TRBJ2-7; D is uncertain. Germline V gene sequence: CDR1 SGHDN, CDR2 FVKESK. The CDR3 covers 13 residues. The V end lost 2 bases, the J end lost 2 bases, and 7 bases lay between the germline ends. The CDR3 DNA sequence: TGTGCCAGCAGCCAATCGGGTCCCTACGAGCAGTACTTC. It is translated as CASSQSGPYEQYF.

J is TRBJ2-5 and V is TRBV6-5; 9 bases fit TRBD2. CDR3 length equals 14 residues. Germline V gene lookup returns CDR1 MNHEY and CDR2 SVGAGI. V dropped 6 bases and J dropped 1; count of bases not matched to a gene: 3. This CDR3 is CASSRTSAQETQYF. CDR3 coding DNA: TGTGCCAGCAGCCGGACTAGCGCCCAAGAGACCCAGTACTTC.

The gene calls are TRBV15 and TRBJ1-3; D remains ambiguous. CDR3 length: 16 residues. The V end lost 0 bases, the J end lost 0 bases, and 9 bases lay between the germline ends. CDR1 is LNHNV and CDR2 is YYDKDF in the germline V gene (reference sequence). The CDR3 is CATSRDRTNSGNTIYF. The CDR3 coding sequence is TGTGCCACCAGCAGAGACAGAACGAACTCTGGAAACACCATATATTTT.

This clone was counted a single time. This chain joins TRBV10-2 and TRBJ1-1; TRBD1 aligns across 7 bases. V gave up 6 bases and J gave up 1 base; unmatched junction bases: 5. There are 14 residues in the CDR3. Germline loops: CDR1 WSHSY, CDR2 SAAADI. The CDR3 spells CASRRGQQNTEAFF. As DNA, the CDR3 is TGCGCCAGCAGGAGGGGGCAGCAGAACACTGAAGCTTTCTTT.

The chain recombines TRBV7-9 with TRBJ2-1; TRBD2 matches at 9 bases. Looked up from germline, CDR1 is SEHNR and CDR2 is FQNEAQ (reference sequence). J lost 4 bases, V lost 1 base, and 11 bases had no gene match. This CDR3 has 18 residues. The CDR3 DNA sequence: TGTGCCAGCAGCTTAGAAAGGAAGCGTAGCGGGGGATACAATGAGCAGTTCTTC. This sequence encodes CASSLERKRSGGYNEQFF.

V is TRBV27 and J is TRBJ2-4, with D possibly called TRBD1 or TRBD2 (5 bases each). Trimming took 0 bases from V and 6 from J, leaving 9 bases between them. This CDR3 has 14 amino acids. Germline V gene data show CDR1 as MNHEY and CDR2 as SMNVEV (reference sequence). The CDR3 nucleotides read TGTGCCAGCAGTTTATCTTCGGGGCCAAACATTCAGTACTTC. This codes for CASSLSSGPNIQYF.

This chain links TRBV5-1 with TRBJ1-3, with D possibly matching TRBD1 (5 bases). The CDR3 runs to 15 residues. Trimming took 3 bases from V and 0 from J, leaving 10 bases between them. Per the germline V gene, CDR1 is SGHRS and CDR2 is YFSETQ. In DNA, the CDR3 is TGCGCCAGCAGCTCGACAGCTTTCTCTGGAAACACCATATATTTT. It is translated as CASSSTAFSGNTIYF.

This clone came up a few times. V gene TRBV30 combines with J gene TRBJ2-1, with 12 bases lining up with TRBD2. Germline V lookup: CDR1 GTSNPN, CDR2 SVGIG (reference sequence). This CDR3 is 12 amino acids long. The J segment lost 14 bases and the V segment lost 2 bases, leaving 4 bases of the junction unmatched. CDR3 nucleotide sequence: TGTGCCTGGAGTCTAGCGGGAGGGGTAGAGTTCTTC. Translating gives CAWSLAGGVEFF.

This chain connects TRBV28 to TRBJ1-4, with D perhaps TRBD1 (6 bases). Germline assignment: CDR1 MDHEN and CDR2 SYDVKM. Trimming removed 5 bases at V and 8 bases at J, with 18 bases between. The CDR3 is 15 residues long. CDR3 nucleotide sequence: TGTGCCAGCAGTCCCCTGAGGTCGGGGGGCGAAAAACTGTTTTTT. Its protein product is CASSPLRSGGEKLFF.

The J gene is TRBJ2-5, the V gene TRBV5-1; no clear D. Germline V gene data show CDR1 as SGHRS and CDR2 as YFSETQ. Trimming removed 1 base at V and 4 bases at J, with 14 bases between. The CDR3 has 15 residues. In nucleotides, the CDR3 is TGCGCCAGCAGCTTGTTTAGGACCCAAGGAGAGACCCAGTACTTC. Protein: CASSLFRTQGETQYF.

V usage is TRBV21-1 and J usage is TRBJ1-4. TRBV21-1 is classified as a pseudogene. The CDR3 length is 15 residues. The CDR3 region has the DNA TGTGCCAGCAGCAGTCCGGGACGCTGGAATGAAAAACTGTTTTTT. Its protein is CASSSPGRWNEKLFF.

The chain uses TRBV9 and TRBJ2-3, with 10 bases matching TRBD1. Trimming cost V 3 bases and J 4 bases; bases outside gene matches: 2. This CDR3 region has 14 residues. Looked up from germline, CDR1 is SGDLS and CDR2 is YYNGEE. The CDR3 loop is CASSAGQGPDTQYF. CDR3 in DNA: TGTGCCAGCAGCGCGGGACAGGGGCCAGATACGCAGTATTTT.

The CDR3 sequence is CSASREPEAFF. The CDR3 DNA reads as TGCAGTGCTAGCAGGGAGCCTGAAGCTTTCTTT. This chain links TRBV20-1 with TRBJ1-1, with a possible D match to TRBD1 (5 bases). Between the trimmed V and J ends, which lost 3 bases and 6 bases, there was a span of 8 bases. This CDR3 comprises 11 residues. CDR1 and CDR2 from the germline V gene are DFQATT and SNEGSKA (reference sequence).

The chain uses TRBV28 and TRBJ1-4; 7 bases fit TRBD1. Germline trimming cut 6 bases from V and 6 bases from J; bases unmatched to any gene: 10. Per germline, CDR1 MDHEN and CDR2 SYDVKM. The CDR3 totals 15 residues. In DNA, the CDR3 is TGTGCCAGCAGCAGTACAGGGGTTGTAGATGAAAAACTGTTTTTT. Its protein product is CASSSTGVVDEKLFF.

A remark on this clone: A far larger clone is one nucleotide away, so this likely arose from a read error. The chain is built from TRBV4-3 and TRBJ2-5; 7 bases map to TRBD1. Germline assignment: CDR1 LGHNA and CDR2 YSLEER. The CDR3 consists of 14 residues. The CDR3 protein is CASSQRTGKYEQHF. CDR3 DNA sequence: TGCGCCAGCAGCCAACGGACAGGAAAATACGAGCAGCACTTC.

This chain connects TRBV25-1 to TRBJ2-7; no firm D call. Germline-derived CDR1 and CDR2 are MGHDK and SYGVNS. Trimming left V 6 bases short and J 5 bases short, with 17 bases between. This CDR3 region has 14 residues. The CDR3 coding sequence is TGTGCCAGCAGGGATACCGGGCCACGAAACGAGCAGTACTTC. This translates into CASRDTGPRNEQYF.